The rows below give T cell receptor beta chains drawn from one sample of a study of CD8+ T cells in alopecia areata. Assay: immunoSEQ multiplex PCR; the TCRdb copy retains only in-frame clones and omits some. The repertoire holds some 170,000 clones, around three fifths seen once, with approximately 14% in the top ten. The starting material was CD4+ T cells sorted from blood, obtained at week 0. The source is a human donor with alopecia areata. The CDR3 runs from the conserved cysteine through the conserved F or W. The D gene is left open where the match is weak. Clone size appears in some rows only: once, few, many, or a class for an expanded clone.

v_gene	d_gene	j_gene	abundance	CDR3nt	CDR3aa
TRBV9	.	TRBJ2-7	.	TGTGCCAGCAGCGTAGGCATGTCCAGGGACGACTACGAGCAGTACTTC	CASSVGMSRDDYEQYF
TRBV7-9	TRBD2	TRBJ2-1	many	TGTGCCAGCAGCTTAGACAGAGCGGGGGGGCGATTCTTC	CASSLDRAGGRFF
TRBV2	.	TRBJ1-3	.	TGTGCCAGCATGCTTCAGGGCTCTGGAAACACCATATATTTT	CASMLQGSGNTIYF
TRBV30	TRBD1	TRBJ1-4	.	TGTGCCTGGAGTCGCCAGGGGGTTGAAAAACTGTTTTTT	CAWSRQGVEKLFF
TRBV19	.	TRBJ1-1	few	TGTGCCAGTAGTTCAGGACGTGGAGGGGGAGCTTTCTTT	CASSSGRGGGAFF
TRBV5-6	TRBD2	TRBJ2-1	.	TGTGCCAGCAGCAATGACGGGGGGAACTCCTACAATGAGCAGTTCTTC	CASSNDGGNSYNEQFF
TRBV15	.	TRBJ1-4	.	TGTGCCACCAGCAGAGATGCAGGTCGGGGGCTGTTTTTT	CATSRDAGRGLFF
TRBV7-2	TRBD2	TRBJ2-3	.	TGTGCCAGCAGCTTTCGGAGGACTAGCGGGGGAACGCAGTATTTT	CASSFRRTSGGTQYF
TRBV7-9	.	TRBJ2-1	.	TGTGCCAGCAGCGCTACTCGATTGAACAATGAGCAGTTCTTC	CASSATRLNNEQFF
TRBV6-6	TRBD2	TRBJ2-3	.	TGTGCCAGCAGCCCAGCTAGCGGGGGGGCAGATACGCAGTATTTT	CASSPASGGADTQYF
TRBV11-3	TRBD2	TRBJ2-3	once	TGTGCCAGCAGTGTGAGACTAGCGGGGGGCCGGGTGTATTTT	CASSVRLAGGRVYF
TRBV10-3	TRBD1	TRBJ1-6	.	TGTGCCATCAGTGAGGGACAGGAAGGGAATTCACCCCTCCACTTT	CAISEGQEGNSPLHF
TRBV7-9	.	TRBJ1-6	.	TGTGCCAGCAGTACCGGGAATTCACCCCTCCACTTT	CASSTGNSPLHF
TRBV27	TRBD1	TRBJ1-6	many	TGTGCCAGCAGTTTAGAGGACAGGTCGAATTCACCCCTCCACTTT	CASSLEDRSNSPLHF
TRBV29-1	.	TRBJ2-2	.	TGCAGCGTTGACCCGCGGAACACCGGGGAGCTGTTTTTT	CSVDPRNTGELFF
TRBV2	.	TRBJ1-1	few	TGTGCCAGCAGTGACAGGTTCACCCACACTGAAGCTTTCTTT	CASSDRFTHTEAFF
TRBV4-1	TRBD1	TRBJ2-7	.	TGCGCCAGCAGCCAAGGGCTGGGACAGGACTTCTACGAGCAGTACTTC	CASSQGLGQDFYEQYF
TRBV7-9	.	TRBJ1-1	few	TGTGCCAGCAGCCCGTGGTCCGCCCCTGAAGCTTTCTTT	CASSPWSAPEAFF
TRBV5-1	.	TRBJ2-7	.	TGCGCCAGCAGCTTGGCAGACACCTACGAGCAGTACTTC	CASSLADTYEQYF
TRBV2	.	TRBJ1-6	.	TGTGCCCCTGGACGGACCCCTAATTCACCCCTCCACTTT	CAPGRTPNSPLHF
TRBV9	TRBD2	TRBJ2-1	.	TGTGCCAGCAGCGTGGGGACTAGCAATGAGCAGTTCTTC	CASSVGTSNEQFF
TRBV6-6	.	TRBJ2-5	.	TGTGCCAGCACACGGAGGGATTTTCAAGAGACCCAGTACTTC	CASTRRDFQETQYF
TRBV29-1	TRBD1	TRBJ1-2	.	TGCAGCGTTCGGGCGACAGGGGGAGGCTATGGCTACACCTTC	CSVRATGGGYGYTF
TRBV29-1	TRBD1	TRBJ2-1	.	TGCAGCGTTTGGGTACAGGGGGCAGTCCAAAGCCACAATGAGCAGTTCTTC	CSVWVQGAVQSHNEQFF